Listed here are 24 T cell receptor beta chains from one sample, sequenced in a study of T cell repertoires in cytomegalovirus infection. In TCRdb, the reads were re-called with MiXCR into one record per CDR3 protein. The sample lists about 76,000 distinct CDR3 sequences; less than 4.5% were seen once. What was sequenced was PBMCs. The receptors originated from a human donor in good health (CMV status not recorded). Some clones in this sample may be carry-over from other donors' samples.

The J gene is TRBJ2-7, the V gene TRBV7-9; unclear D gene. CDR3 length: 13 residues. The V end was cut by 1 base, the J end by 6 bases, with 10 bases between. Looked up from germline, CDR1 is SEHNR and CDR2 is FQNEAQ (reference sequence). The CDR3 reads CASSLGNGFEQYF. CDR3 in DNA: TGTGCCAGCAGCTTAGGCAATGGCTTCGAGCAGTACTTC.

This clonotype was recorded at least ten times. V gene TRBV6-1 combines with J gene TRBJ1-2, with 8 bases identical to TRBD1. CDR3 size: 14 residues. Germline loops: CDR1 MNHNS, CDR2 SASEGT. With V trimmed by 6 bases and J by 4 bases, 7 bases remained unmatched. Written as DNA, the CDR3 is TGTGCCAGCAGCCGTTTCGGGACAGGCTATGGCTACACCTTC. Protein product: CASSRFGTGYGYTF.

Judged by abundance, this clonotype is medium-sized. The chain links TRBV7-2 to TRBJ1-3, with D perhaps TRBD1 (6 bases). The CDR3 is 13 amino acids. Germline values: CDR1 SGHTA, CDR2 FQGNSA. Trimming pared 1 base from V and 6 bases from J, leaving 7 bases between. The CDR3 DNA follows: TGTGCCAGCAGCTTAGACAGGGTAAACACCATATATTTT. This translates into CASSLDRVNTIYF.

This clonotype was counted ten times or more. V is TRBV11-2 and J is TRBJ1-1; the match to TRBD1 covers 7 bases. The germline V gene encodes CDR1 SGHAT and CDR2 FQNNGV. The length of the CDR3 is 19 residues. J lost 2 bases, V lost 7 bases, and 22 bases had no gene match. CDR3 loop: CASISRGPGQAVLNTEAFF. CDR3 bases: TGTGCCAGCATTTCCAGAGGTCCAGGACAGGCCGTTCTCAACACTGAAGCTTTCTTT.

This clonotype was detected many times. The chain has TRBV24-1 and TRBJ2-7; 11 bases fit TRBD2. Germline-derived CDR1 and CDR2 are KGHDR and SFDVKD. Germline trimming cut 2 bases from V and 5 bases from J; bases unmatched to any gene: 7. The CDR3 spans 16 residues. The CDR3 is CATSDSRLAGIDEQYF. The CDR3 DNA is TGTGCCACCAGTGATTCCAGACTAGCGGGGATTGACGAGCAGTACTTC.

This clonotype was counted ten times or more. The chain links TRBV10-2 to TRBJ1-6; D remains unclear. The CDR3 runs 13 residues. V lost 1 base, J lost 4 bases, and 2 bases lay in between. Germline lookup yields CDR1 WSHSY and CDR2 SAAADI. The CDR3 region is CASSELYNSPLHF. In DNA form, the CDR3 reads TGCGCCAGCAGTGAGTTATATAATTCACCCCTCCACTTT.

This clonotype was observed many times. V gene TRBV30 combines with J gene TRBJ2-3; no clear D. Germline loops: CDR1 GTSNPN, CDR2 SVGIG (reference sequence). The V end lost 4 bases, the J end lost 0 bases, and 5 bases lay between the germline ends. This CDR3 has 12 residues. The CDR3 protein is CAWTPSTDTQYF. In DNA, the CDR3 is TGTGCCTGGACCCCAAGCACAGATACGCAGTATTTT.

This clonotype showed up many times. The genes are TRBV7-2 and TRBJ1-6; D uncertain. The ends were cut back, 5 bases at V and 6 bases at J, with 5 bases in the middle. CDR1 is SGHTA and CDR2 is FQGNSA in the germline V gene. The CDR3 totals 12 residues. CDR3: CASSPFNSPLHF. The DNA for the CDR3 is TGTGCCAGCAGCCCCTTTAATTCACCCCTCCACTTT.

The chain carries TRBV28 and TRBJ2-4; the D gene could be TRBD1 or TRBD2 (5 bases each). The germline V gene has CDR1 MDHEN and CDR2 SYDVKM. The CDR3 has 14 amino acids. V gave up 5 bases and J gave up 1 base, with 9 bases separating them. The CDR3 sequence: CASSEGTAKNIQYF. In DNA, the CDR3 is TGTGCCAGCAGTGAAGGGACGGCCAAAAACATTCAGTACTTC.

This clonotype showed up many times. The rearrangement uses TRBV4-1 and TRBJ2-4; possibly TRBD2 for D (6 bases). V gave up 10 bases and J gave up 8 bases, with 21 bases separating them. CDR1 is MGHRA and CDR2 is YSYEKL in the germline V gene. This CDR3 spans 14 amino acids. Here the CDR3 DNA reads TGCGCCACACAACTGAGGCCCAGGGAGGACATTCAGTACTTC. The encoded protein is CATQLRPREDIQYF.

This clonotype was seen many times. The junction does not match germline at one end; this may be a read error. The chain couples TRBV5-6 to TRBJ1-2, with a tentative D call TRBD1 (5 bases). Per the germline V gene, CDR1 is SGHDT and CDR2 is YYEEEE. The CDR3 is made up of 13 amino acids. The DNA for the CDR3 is TGTGCCACCAGCTCCAGGGTTTACTATGGCTACACCTTC. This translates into CATSSRVYYGYTF. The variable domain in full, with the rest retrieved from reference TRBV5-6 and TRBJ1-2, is DAGVTQSPTHLIKTRGQQVTLRCSPKSGHDTVSWYQQALGQGPQFIFQYYEEEERQRGNFPDRFSGHQFPNYSSELNVNALLLGDSALYLCATSSRVYYGYTFGSGTRLTVV.

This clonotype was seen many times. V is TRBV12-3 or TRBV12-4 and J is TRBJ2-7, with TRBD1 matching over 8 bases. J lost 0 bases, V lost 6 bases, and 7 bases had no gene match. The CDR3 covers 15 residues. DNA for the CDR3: TGTGCCAGCAGCCCGACAGGGGCCCTCTCCTACGAGCAGTACTTC. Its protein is CASSPTGALSYEQYF.

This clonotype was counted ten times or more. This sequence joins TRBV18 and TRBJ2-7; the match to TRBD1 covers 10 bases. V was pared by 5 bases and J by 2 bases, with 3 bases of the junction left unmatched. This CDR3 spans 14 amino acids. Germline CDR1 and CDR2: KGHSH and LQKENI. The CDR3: CASSGQGGTYEQYF. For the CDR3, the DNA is TGTGCCAGCTCAGGACAGGGGGGAACCTACGAGCAGTACTTC.

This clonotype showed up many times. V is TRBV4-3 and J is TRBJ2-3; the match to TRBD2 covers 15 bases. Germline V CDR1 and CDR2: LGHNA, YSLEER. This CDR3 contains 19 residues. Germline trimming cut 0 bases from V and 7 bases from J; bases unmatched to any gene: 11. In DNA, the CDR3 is TGCGCCAGCAGCCAAGATCTAGGACTAGCGGGGGGGCCGGGAAATACGCAGTATTTT. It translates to CASSQDLGLAGGPGNTQYF.

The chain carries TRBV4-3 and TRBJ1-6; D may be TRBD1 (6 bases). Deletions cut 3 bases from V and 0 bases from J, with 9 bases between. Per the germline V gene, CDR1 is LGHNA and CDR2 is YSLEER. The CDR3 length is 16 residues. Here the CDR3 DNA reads TGCGCCAGCAGCCAGCACAGGGACTCCTATAATTCACCCCTCCACTTT. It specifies CASSQHRDSYNSPLHF.

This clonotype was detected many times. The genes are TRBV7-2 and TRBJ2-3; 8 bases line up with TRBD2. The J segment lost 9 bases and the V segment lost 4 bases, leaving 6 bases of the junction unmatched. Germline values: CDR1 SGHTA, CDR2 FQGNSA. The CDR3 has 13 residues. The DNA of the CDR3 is TGTGCCAGCAGCTCCAGCCGGGGGGGAACGCAGTATTTT. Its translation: CASSSSRGGTQYF. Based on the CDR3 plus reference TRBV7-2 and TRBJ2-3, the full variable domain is GAGVSQSPSNKVTEKGKDVELRCDPISGHTALYWYRQSLGQGLEFLIYFQGNSAPDKSGLPSDRFSAERTGGSVSTLTIQRTQQEDSAVYLCASSSSRGGTQYFGPGTRLTVL.

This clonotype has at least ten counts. The CDR3 DNA is TGTGCCAGCAGATCCGGTCAGGCCCCCAGTGAGACCCAGTACTTC. Amino acids: CASRSGQAPSETQYF. V usage is TRBV6-2 or TRBV6-3 and J usage is TRBJ2-5; D unresolved. Per germline, CDR1 MNHEY and CDR2 SVGEGT. The V end was cut by 6 bases, the J end by 5 bases, with 19 bases between. The CDR3 extends over 15 amino acids.

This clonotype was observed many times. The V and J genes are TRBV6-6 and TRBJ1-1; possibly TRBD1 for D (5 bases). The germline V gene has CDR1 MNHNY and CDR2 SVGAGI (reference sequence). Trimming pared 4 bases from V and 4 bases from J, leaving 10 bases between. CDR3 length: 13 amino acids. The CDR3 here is CASSFKGITEAFF. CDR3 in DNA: TGTGCCAGCAGTTTCAAGGGGATCACTGAAGCTTTCTTT.

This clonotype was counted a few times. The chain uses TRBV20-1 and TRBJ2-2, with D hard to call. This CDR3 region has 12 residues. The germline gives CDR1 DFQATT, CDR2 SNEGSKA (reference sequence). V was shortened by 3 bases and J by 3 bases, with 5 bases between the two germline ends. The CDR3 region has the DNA TGCAGTGCTAGTCGAGACACCGGGGAGCTGTTTTTT. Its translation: CSASRDTGELFF.

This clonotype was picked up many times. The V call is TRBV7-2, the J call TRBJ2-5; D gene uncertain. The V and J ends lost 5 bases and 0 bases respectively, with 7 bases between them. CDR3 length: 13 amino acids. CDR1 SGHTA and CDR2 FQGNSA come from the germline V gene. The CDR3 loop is CASSRANQETQYF. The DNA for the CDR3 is TGTGCCAGCAGCCGGGCCAACCAAGAGACCCAGTACTTC.

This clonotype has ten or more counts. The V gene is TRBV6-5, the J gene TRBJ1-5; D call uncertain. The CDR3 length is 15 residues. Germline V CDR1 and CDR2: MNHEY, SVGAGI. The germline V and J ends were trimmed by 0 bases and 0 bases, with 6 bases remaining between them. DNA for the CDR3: TGTGCCAGCAGTTACTCGTGGGGTAGCAATCAGCCCCAGCATTTT. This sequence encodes CASSYSWGSNQPQHF.

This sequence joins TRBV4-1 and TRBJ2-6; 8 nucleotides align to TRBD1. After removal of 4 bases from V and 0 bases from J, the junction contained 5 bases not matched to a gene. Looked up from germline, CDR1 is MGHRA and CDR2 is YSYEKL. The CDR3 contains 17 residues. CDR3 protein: CASSPGQGGSGANVLTF. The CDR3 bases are TGCGCCAGCAGCCCCGGACAGGGAGGCTCTGGGGCCAACGTCCTGACTTTC.

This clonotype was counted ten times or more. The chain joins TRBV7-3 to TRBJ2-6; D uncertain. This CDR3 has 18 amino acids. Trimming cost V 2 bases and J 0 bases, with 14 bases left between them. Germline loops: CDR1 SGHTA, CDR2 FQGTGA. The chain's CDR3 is CASSLQAPRSSGANVLTF. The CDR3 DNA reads TGTGCCAGCAGCTTACAGGCCCCCCGAAGCTCTGGGGCCAACGTCCTGACTTTC. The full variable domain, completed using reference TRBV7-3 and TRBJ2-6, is GAGVSQTPSNKVTEKGKYVELRCDPISGHTALYWYRQSLGQGPEFLIYFQGTGAADDSGLPNDRFFAVRPEGSVSTLKIQRTERGDSAVYLCASSLQAPRSSGANVLTFGAGSRLTVL.

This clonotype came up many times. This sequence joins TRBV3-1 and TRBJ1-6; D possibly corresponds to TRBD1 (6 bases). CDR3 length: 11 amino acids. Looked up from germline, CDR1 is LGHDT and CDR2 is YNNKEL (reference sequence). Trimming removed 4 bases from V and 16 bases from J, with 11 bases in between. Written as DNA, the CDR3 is TGTGCCAGCAGCCGAGGACAGCTACTCCACTTT. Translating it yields CASSRGQLLHF.